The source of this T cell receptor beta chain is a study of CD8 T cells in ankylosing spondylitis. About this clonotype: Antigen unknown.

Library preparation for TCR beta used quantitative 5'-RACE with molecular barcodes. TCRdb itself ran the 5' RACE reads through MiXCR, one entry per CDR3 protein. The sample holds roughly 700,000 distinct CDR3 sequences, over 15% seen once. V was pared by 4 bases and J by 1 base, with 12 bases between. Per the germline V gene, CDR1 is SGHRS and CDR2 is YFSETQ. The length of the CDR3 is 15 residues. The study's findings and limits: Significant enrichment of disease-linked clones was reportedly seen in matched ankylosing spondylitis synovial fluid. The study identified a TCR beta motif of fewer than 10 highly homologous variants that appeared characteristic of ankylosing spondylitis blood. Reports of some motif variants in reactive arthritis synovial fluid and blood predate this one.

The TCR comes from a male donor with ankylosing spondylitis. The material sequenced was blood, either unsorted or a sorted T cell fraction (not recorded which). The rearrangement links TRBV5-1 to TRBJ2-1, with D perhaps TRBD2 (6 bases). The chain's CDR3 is CASSSLAESYNEQFF. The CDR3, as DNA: TGCGCCAGCAGCAGTTTAGCGGAATCCTACAATGAGCAGTTCTTC. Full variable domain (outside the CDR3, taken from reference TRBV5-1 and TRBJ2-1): KAGVTQTPRYLIKTRGQQVTLSCSPISGHRSVSWYQQTPGQGLQFLFEYFSETQRNKGNFPGRFSGRQFSNSRSEMNVSTLELGDSALYLCASSSLAESYNEQFFGPGTRLTVL.